These T cell receptor beta chains were read from a single sample in a study of control samples from healthy donors and cancer patients. The repertoire was sequenced with immunoSEQ multiplex PCR; TCRdb's copy has only in-frame clones and lacks some. Here the sample spans about 150,000 clones, 85% to 95% being singletons. Sample: blood. All receptors derive from a man aged 50 to 60 in good health. Both conserved end residues are part of each CDR3. D genes are given only for firm matches. Not all rows give a size; the values are once, few, many and, for expanded clones, a class.

j_call: TRBJ1-2
clone_size: -
v_call: TRBV27
d_call: -
cdr3_length: 13
cdr3_aa: CASMSYRVGGYTF
cdr3_nt: TGTGCCAGCATGAGTTACAGGGTGGGTGGCTACACCTTC

j_call: TRBJ1-3
clone_size: -
v_call: TRBV9
d_call: -
cdr3_length: 15
cdr3_aa: CASSVGPLTGNTIYF
cdr3_nt: TGTGCCAGCAGCGTAGGCCCCCTTACTGGAAACACCATATATTTT

j_call: TRBJ2-1
clone_size: -
v_call: TRBV5-6
d_call: -
cdr3_length: 15
cdr3_aa: CASSRGTRLSNEQFF
cdr3_nt: TGTGCCAGCAGCCGCGGGACCCGCCTATCCAATGAGCAGTTCTTC

j_call: TRBJ1-2
clone_size: -
v_call: TRBV6-6
d_call: TRBD1
cdr3_length: 14
cdr3_aa: CASSSTGTGYGYTF
cdr3_nt: TGTGCCAGCAGTTCGACCGGGACAGGGTATGGCTACACCTTC

j_call: TRBJ1-1
clone_size: once
v_call: TRBV19
d_call: TRBD1
cdr3_length: 13
cdr3_aa: CASRDRGNTEAFF
cdr3_nt: TGTGCCAGTAGGGACAGGGGCAACACTGAAGCTTTCTTT

j_call: TRBJ2-7
clone_size: -
v_call: TRBV2
d_call: -
cdr3_length: 13
cdr3_aa: CATGLGGSYEQYF
cdr3_nt: TGTGCCACCGGACTAGGGGGGTCCTACGAGCAGTACTTC

j_call: TRBJ2-7
clone_size: -
v_call: TRBV7-2
d_call: -
cdr3_length: 13
cdr3_aa: CASSLSSRGEQYF
cdr3_nt: TGTGCCAGCAGCTTAAGTTCTCGGGGCGAGCAGTACTTC

j_call: TRBJ2-2
clone_size: -
v_call: TRBV25-1
d_call: TRBD1
cdr3_length: 15
cdr3_aa: CASNSGQGWAGELFF
cdr3_nt: TGTGCCAGCAACTCCGGACAGGGTTGGGCCGGGGAGCTGTTTTTT

j_call: TRBJ2-1
clone_size: -
v_call: TRBV25-1
d_call: -
cdr3_length: 17
cdr3_aa: CASSEILVGRTYNEQFF
cdr3_nt: TGTGCCAGCAGTGAGATTCTAGTCGGGCGGACCTACAATGAGCAGTTCTTC

j_call: TRBJ2-5
clone_size: -
v_call: TRBV20-1
d_call: TRBD2
cdr3_length: 13
cdr3_aa: CSASGQRGGTQYF
cdr3_nt: TGCAGTGCTAGTGGACAGCGGGGGGGGACCCAGTACTTC

j_call: TRBJ2-7
clone_size: -
v_call: TRBV30
d_call: -
cdr3_length: 12
cdr3_aa: CAWRHRTYEQYF
cdr3_nt: TGTGCCTGGAGGCACCGAACCTACGAGCAGTACTTC

j_call: TRBJ2-1
clone_size: -
v_call: TRBV19
d_call: TRBD2
cdr3_length: 16
cdr3_aa: CASSTEGLAGYNEQFF
cdr3_nt: TGTGCCAGTAGTACCGAAGGACTAGCGGGATACAATGAGCAGTTCTTC

j_call: TRBJ1-2
clone_size: -
v_call: TRBV6-2/TRBV6-3
d_call: -
cdr3_length: 16
cdr3_aa: CASSYRTGTGTYGYTF
cdr3_nt: TGTGCCAGCAGTTACCGGACCGGAACAGGGACCTATGGCTACACCTTC

j_call: TRBJ1-1
clone_size: -
v_call: TRBV11-2
d_call: -
cdr3_length: 16
cdr3_aa: CASSEQGPNMNTEAFF
cdr3_nt: TGTGCCAGCAGCGAACAGGGACCAAATATGAACACTGAAGCTTTCTTT

j_call: TRBJ2-3
clone_size: -
v_call: TRBV5-1
d_call: -
cdr3_length: 15
cdr3_aa: CASRDRVVGTDTQYF
cdr3_nt: TGCGCCAGCAGAGATCGGGTGGTGGGCACAGATACGCAGTATTTT

j_call: TRBJ2-3
clone_size: -
v_call: TRBV7-3
d_call: -
cdr3_length: 15
cdr3_aa: CASSPGSGSTDTQYF
cdr3_nt: TGTGCCAGCAGCCCCGGCAGCGGGAGCACAGATACGCAGTATTTT

j_call: TRBJ1-2
clone_size: -
v_call: TRBV6-1
d_call: -
cdr3_length: 14
cdr3_aa: CASSDPGGDYGYTF
cdr3_nt: TGTGCCAGCAGTGACCCAGGTGGGGACTATGGCTACACCTTC

j_call: TRBJ2-1
clone_size: -
v_call: TRBV3-1/TRBV3-2
d_call: -
cdr3_length: 13
cdr3_aa: CASSQGRVDTQFF
cdr3_nt: TGTGCCAGCAGCCAAGGGCGCGTAGACACGCAGTTCTTC

j_call: TRBJ2-5
clone_size: -
v_call: TRBV11-3
d_call: TRBD1
cdr3_length: 15
cdr3_aa: CASIRWGQGEETQYF
cdr3_nt: TGTGCCAGCATCCGTTGGGGACAGGGAGAAGAGACCCAGTACTTC